A single sample gave rise to the 16 T cell receptor beta chains below, sequenced in a study of T cell repertoires in cytomegalovirus infection. Antigen specificity for these receptors is unknown. TCRdb reanalysed the reads using MiXCR and keeps one entry per CDR3 protein. The repertoire holds 90,000 to 110,000 distinct CDR3 sequences, with about 30% as singletons. The source material was CD8+ T cells from cultured PBMCs, sampled from culture after CMV antigen stimulation. These receptors were collected from a human donor in good health (CMV status not recorded). Some clones in this sample may be carry-over from other donors' samples.

The chain employs TRBV13 and TRBJ2-7; D unclear. This CDR3 is 13 amino acids long. Germline lookup yields CDR1 PRHDT and CDR2 FYEKMQ (reference sequence). Trimming took off 0 bases at V and 5 bases at J, with 8 bases between the two ends. CDR3 coding DNA: TGTGCCAGCAGCTTAGGCCGTGACAACGAGCAGTACTTC. Amino acid sequence: CASSLGRDNEQYF. Based on the CDR3 plus reference TRBV13 and TRBJ2-7, the full variable domain is AAGVIQSPRHLIKEKRETATLKCYPIPRHDTVYWYQQGPGQDPQFLISFYEKMQSDKGSIPDRFSAQQFSDYHSELNMSSLELGDSALYFCASSLGRDNEQYFGPGTRLTVT.

V and J are TRBV19 and TRBJ2-4, with TRBD1 matching 7 bases. V lost 7 bases, J lost 11 bases, and 8 bases stayed unmatched. Germline CDR1 LNHDA, CDR2 SQIVND (reference sequence). This CDR3 comprises 12 residues. CDR3 nucleotide sequence: TGTGCCAGTACTCCAGAAACAGGGGTTCAGTACTTC. Translating gives CASTPETGVQYF.

The chain couples TRBV19 to TRBJ2-7; weak D call: TRBD2 (6 bases). With 5 bases removed from V and 3 bases from J, the gap between germline ends came to 14 bases. CDR1 is LNHDA and CDR2 is SQIVND in the germline V gene (reference sequence). The CDR3 spans 14 residues. DNA for the CDR3: TGTGCCAGTAGTTCCGGGTGGGGGGACTACGAGCAGTACTTC. Protein sequence: CASSSGWGDYEQYF. Complete variable domain (other parts from reference TRBV19 and TRBJ2-7): DGGITQSPKYLFRKEGQNVTLSCEQNLNHDAMYWYRQDPGQGLRLIYYSQIVNDFQKGDIAEGYSVSREKKESFPLTVTSAQKNPTAFYLCASSSGWGDYEQYFGPGTRLTVT.

This clonotype was counted at least ten times. The gene calls are TRBV11-2 and TRBJ2-7; D remains ambiguous. Per the germline V gene, CDR1 is SGHAT and CDR2 is FQNNGV. Trimming took off 2 bases at V and 0 bases at J, with 5 bases between the two ends. The CDR3 extends over 13 amino acids. In DNA, the CDR3 is TGTGCCAGCAGCTTATATGTCTCCTACGAGCAGTACTTC. Amino acid sequence: CASSLYVSYEQYF.

The chain carries TRBV7-9 and TRBJ2-7; D is undetermined. Germline V gene sequence: CDR1 SEHNR, CDR2 FQNEAQ (reference sequence). V lost 0 bases, J lost 0 bases, and 15 bases lay in between. The CDR3 extends over 17 amino acids. CDR3 sequence reads: CASSLADGFQASYEQYF. CDR3 coding DNA: TGTGCCAGCAGCTTAGCGGACGGATTTCAAGCCTCCTACGAGCAGTACTTC.

This chain links TRBV7-8 with TRBJ2-3; 7 bases map to TRBD2. This CDR3 has 16 amino acids. The germline V gene has CDR1 SGHVS and CDR2 FQNEAQ. V was clipped by 0 bases and J by 0 bases; unmatched bases: 3. This CDR3 reads CASSLAWRGSTDTQYF. The CDR3, as DNA: TGTGCCAGCAGCTTAGCCTGGCGGGGGAGCACAGATACGCAGTATTTT.

V usage is TRBV12-3 or TRBV12-4 and J usage is TRBJ2-5; tentative D call: TRBD2 (6 bases). This CDR3 contains 14 residues. V gave up 10 bases and J gave up 1 base, with 16 bases separating them. The CDR3 DNA follows: TGTGCCACCTCAGGGTGGGACTTCCAAGAGACCCAGTACTTC. The encoded protein is CATSGWDFQETQYF.

V is TRBV6-2 or TRBV6-3 and J is TRBJ1-5; D unclear. From germline, CDR1 is MNHEY and CDR2 SVGEGT. Deletions cut 6 bases from V and 5 bases from J, with 23 bases between. The CDR3 extends over 17 amino acids. This CDR3 is CASRTSGPVGRYQPQHF. The DNA for the CDR3 is TGTGCCAGCAGGACCTCTGGGCCAGTCGGGCGTTATCAGCCCCAGCATTTT.

J is TRBJ1-1 and V is TRBV6-6; D is perhaps TRBD1 (5 bases). Germline V gene lookup returns CDR1 MNHNY and CDR2 SVGAGI (reference sequence). Trimming took 8 bases from V and 6 from J, leaving 19 bases between them. The CDR3 extends over 14 amino acids. The CDR3 is CASAEGQGLPEAFF. The CDR3 DNA reads TGTGCCAGCGCTGAAGGGCAGGGACTCCCTGAAGCTTTCTTT.

The sample holds a few counts of this clonotype. The chain employs TRBV7-9 and TRBJ2-1, with D perhaps assigned TRBD1 or TRBD2 (5 bases each). Deletions cut 3 bases from V and 2 bases from J, with 23 bases between. The CDR3 sequence is 19 residues long. The germline V gene has CDR1 SEHNR and CDR2 FQNEAQ (reference sequence). DNA of the CDR3: TGTGCCAGCAGCTTTCCCTTAGAGGAAGTGGGGGTCACCTACAATGAGCAGTTCTTC. It is translated as CASSFPLEEVGVTYNEQFF.

This clonotype was seen only a few times. This rearrangement joins TRBV6-1 to TRBJ2-3; D remains ambiguous. Germline V gene sequence: CDR1 MNHNS, CDR2 SASEGT. The CDR3 spans 12 residues. Trimming cost V 5 bases and J 6 bases, with 9 bases left between them. The CDR3 is CASSSLRDTQYF. The CDR3 DNA sequence: TGTGCCAGCAGTTCCCTCCGGGATACGCAGTATTTT.

This chain joins TRBV6-2 or TRBV6-3 and TRBJ1-1; tentatively, D is TRBD1 (5 bases). Germline V lookup: CDR1 MNHEY, CDR2 SVGEGT. There are 13 residues in the CDR3. V dropped 8 bases and J dropped 5 bases, with 15 bases sitting between them. CDR3 sequence (DNA): TGTGCCAGCGACCCAACAGGTTATACTGAAGCTTTCTTT. Its protein is CASDPTGYTEAFF.

This clonotype has a count of ten or more. The chain links TRBV7-6 to TRBJ1-2; possibly TRBD1 for D (5 bases). Looked up from germline, CDR1 is SGHVS and CDR2 is FNYEAQ. The V end was cut by 5 bases, the J end by 5 bases, with 18 bases between. This CDR3 spans 15 amino acids. The CDR3 DNA follows: TGTGCCAGCAGCAACCGGGACGGCCGGATATATGGCTACACCTTC. Translated, it gives CASSNRDGRIYGYTF.

The chain is built from TRBV5-4 and TRBJ2-7; D gene ambiguous. CDR1 and CDR2 from the germline V gene are SGHNT and YYREEE (reference sequence). The CDR3 contains 13 residues. The V and J ends lost 0 bases and 0 bases respectively, with 4 bases between them. The CDR3 DNA reads as TGTGCCAGCAGCTTGGCTTTCTCCTACGAGCAGTACTTC. Its translation: CASSLAFSYEQYF.

This clonotype was seen repeatedly, ten times or more. The genes are TRBV12-3 or TRBV12-4 and TRBJ2-1; 10 bases map to TRBD2. Trimming at V came to 5 bases and at J to 6 bases, leaving 4 bases not matched to a gene. This CDR3 has 14 amino acids. The chain's CDR3 is CASSSGGALNEQFF. The CDR3 DNA is TGTGCCAGCAGTAGCGGGGGGGCCCTCAATGAGCAGTTCTTC.

The rearrangement links TRBV7-9 to TRBJ2-7; D not certain. Germline CDR1 SEHNR, CDR2 FQNEAQ (reference sequence). The V end lost 5 bases, the J end lost 3 bases, and 14 bases lay between the germline ends. This CDR3 has 14 residues. CDR3: CASSLDTRVYEQYF. CDR3 in DNA: TGTGCCAGCAGCCTAGACACGCGAGTCTACGAGCAGTACTTC.